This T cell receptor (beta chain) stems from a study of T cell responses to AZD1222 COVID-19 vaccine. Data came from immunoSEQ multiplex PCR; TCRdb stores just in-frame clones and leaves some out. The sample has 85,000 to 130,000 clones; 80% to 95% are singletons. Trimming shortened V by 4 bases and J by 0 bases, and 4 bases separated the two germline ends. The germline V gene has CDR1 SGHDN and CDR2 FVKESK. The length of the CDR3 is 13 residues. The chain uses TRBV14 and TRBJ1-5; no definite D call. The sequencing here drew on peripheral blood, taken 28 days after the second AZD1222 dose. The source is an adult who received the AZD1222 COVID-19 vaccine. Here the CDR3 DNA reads TGTGCCAGCAGCCCTGATAGCAATCAGCCCCAGCATTTT. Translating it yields CASSPDSNQPQHF.